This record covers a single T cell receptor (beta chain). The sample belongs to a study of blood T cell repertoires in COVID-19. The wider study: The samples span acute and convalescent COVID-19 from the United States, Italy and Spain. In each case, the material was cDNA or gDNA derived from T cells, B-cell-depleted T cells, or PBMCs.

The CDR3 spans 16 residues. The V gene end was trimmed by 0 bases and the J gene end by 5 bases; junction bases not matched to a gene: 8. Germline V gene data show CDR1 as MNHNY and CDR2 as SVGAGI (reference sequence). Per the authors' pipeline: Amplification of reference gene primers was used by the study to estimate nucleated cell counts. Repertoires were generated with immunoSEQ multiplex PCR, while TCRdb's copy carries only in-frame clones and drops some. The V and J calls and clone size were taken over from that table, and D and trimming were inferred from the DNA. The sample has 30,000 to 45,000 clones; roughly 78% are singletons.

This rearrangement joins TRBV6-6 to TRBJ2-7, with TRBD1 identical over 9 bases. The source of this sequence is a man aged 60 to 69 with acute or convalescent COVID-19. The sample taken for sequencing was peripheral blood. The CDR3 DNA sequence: TGTGCCAGCAGTTACTCGATGGGACAGGGAAGCCACGAGCAGTACTTC. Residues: CASSYSMGQGSHEQYF.